The source of this TCR beta chain is a study of Ad26.COV2.S vaccination and SARS-CoV-2 variants. Unmatched junction bases numbered 13, after V lost 3 bases and J lost 7 bases. Germline V gene sequence: CDR1 SGHTA, CDR2 FQGNSA. The CDR3 sequence is 18 residues long. Sequenced by immunoSEQ multiplex PCR; TCRdb stores in-frame clones only, minus some. The data show about 390,000 clones, about 90% seen once. Noted treatment: 15 to 20 received Ad26.COV2.S at low or high dose, single or two shots; 5 received placebo; per-sample allocation not given. Material that was analyzed had been drawn on day 63 after the first vaccine or placebo injection.

The sequencing used peripheral blood, collected in a trial of Ad26.COV2.S vaccine versus placebo. J is TRBJ2-1 and V is TRBV7-2, with 12 nucleotides matching TRBD2. The receptor was derived from a person aged 18-65 years who received the Ad26.COV2.S COVID-19 vaccine or a placebo. CDR3 sequence: CASSFPPLAGGRANEQFF. The CDR3 nucleotides read TGTGCCAGCAGCTTCCCGCCCCTAGCGGGGGGGCGGGCGAATGAGCAGTTCTTC.